These T cell receptor beta chains were read from a single sample in a study of T-cell reconstitution after alpha-beta-depleted transplantation in children. TCRdb fed the PCR reads into MiXCR, producing one record per CDR3 protein. The table has 200,000 to 250,000 distinct CDR3 sequences, approximately 10% seen once. The material sequenced was PBMCs from the stem cell graft donor, taken from the stem cell graft. These receptors were obtained from a human donor who donated a stem cell graft to a child with acute lymphoblastic leukemia. Both conserved end residues are part of each CDR3. D genes are given only for firm matches. Rows may omit the clone size; those that give it use once, few, many or a size class.

cdr3_aa cdr3_nt clone_size j_call v_call d_call
CASTGTGNSPLHF TGTGCCAGCACCGGGACAGGGAATTCACCCCTCCACTTT many TRBJ1-6 TRBV28 TRBD1
CASSEGQGLNEQFF TGTGCCAGCAGTGAGGGACAGGGACTCAATGAGCAGTTCTTC many TRBJ2-1 TRBV2 TRBD1
CAWRTVNTGELFF TGTGCCTGGAGGACGGTGAACACCGGGGAGCTGTTTTTT few TRBJ2-2 TRBV30 .
CASSLAGGGNTIYF TGTGCCAGCAGCTTGGCAGGAGGGGGAAACACCATATATTTT few TRBJ1-3 TRBV5-4 .
CASSPVPVKLYEQYF TGTGCCAGCAGCCCTGTGCCTGTTAAGCTCTACGAGCAGTACTTC . TRBJ2-7 TRBV7-9 .
CASSPGGVTEAFF TGCGCCAGCAGCCCGGGTGGTGTCACTGAAGCTTTCTTT few TRBJ1-1 TRBV5-1 .
CASSFASRESYNEQFF TGTGCCAGCAGCTTCGCTAGCCGAGAATCCTACAATGAGCAGTTCTTC many TRBJ2-1 TRBV7-2 .
CASSQTLSRAGHEAFF TGTGCCAGCAGTCAAACCCTAAGCAGGGCGGGACATGAAGCTTTCTTT few TRBJ1-1 TRBV6-1 .
CASSTGGGFNEQFF TGTGCCAGCAGCACTGGAGGGGGATTCAATGAGCAGTTCTTC few TRBJ2-1 TRBV7-8 .
CASSSHRDTYGYTF TGTGCCAGCAGTTCCCACAGGGATACCTATGGCTACACCTTC many TRBJ1-2 TRBV6-5 .
CSARDSRQAVAKNIQYF TGCAGTGCTAGAGACTCCCGACAGGCAGTAGCCAAAAACATTCAGTACTTC few TRBJ2-4 TRBV20-1 .
CASSQGQGPNTGELFF TGCGCCAGCAGCCAAGGACAGGGACCGAACACCGGGGAGCTGTTTTTT few TRBJ2-2 TRBV4-3 TRBD1
CASSIDRGKNSPLHF TGTGCCAGTAGTATCGACAGGGGAAAGAATTCACCCCTCCACTTT few TRBJ1-6 TRBV19 TRBD1
CSARDWGQGATGREKLFF TGCAGTGCTAGAGATTGGGGACAGGGGGCGACCGGGAGGGAAAAACTGTTTTTT . TRBJ1-4 TRBV20-1 TRBD1
CASSQEGSERANEQFF TGCGCCAGCAGCCAAGAAGGAAGTGAAAGGGCCAATGAGCAGTTCTTC few TRBJ2-1 TRBV4-3 .
CASSLRIDGRQNLWVETQYF TGTGCCAGCAGCTTAAGAATCGACGGGAGACAGAACCTTTGGGTAGAGACCCAGTACTTC . TRBJ2-5 TRBV7-9 .
CSARLRYRGLAVKNIQYF TGCAGTGCTAGACTGCGGTACAGGGGGCTGGCGGTCAAAAACATTCAGTACTTC few TRBJ2-4 TRBV20-1 TRBD1
CASSLRAGATGELFF TGTGCCAGCAGTTTAAGGGCGGGGGCAACCGGGGAGCTGTTTTTT few TRBJ2-2 TRBV12-3/TRBV12-4 .
CASSYMFGQATNYGYTF TGTGCCAGCAGTTACATGTTTGGACAGGCAACTAACTATGGCTACACCTTC many TRBJ1-2 TRBV6-5 TRBD1
CSARDGRQGANTGELFF TGCAGTGCTAGAGATGGGAGACAGGGCGCGAACACCGGGGAGCTGTTTTTT many TRBJ2-2 TRBV20-1 TRBD1
CASSPMGETQYF TGTGCCAGCTCACCAATGGGAGAGACCCAGTACTTC . TRBJ2-5 TRBV18 .
CASSPGTTWGVSRRRDTQYF TGTGCCAGCAGCCCAGGGACGACCTGGGGAGTAAGTAGAAGGAGGGATACGCAGTATTTT many TRBJ2-3 TRBV11-1 .
CASSSGQGLPSYEQYF TGCGCCAGCAGCTCTGGGCAGGGCCTCCCTTCCTACGAGCAGTACTTC many TRBJ2-7 TRBV5-1 .
CAISLGLAGENEQYF TGTGCCATCAGTCTTGGACTAGCGGGGGAGAACGAGCAGTACTTC . TRBJ2-7 TRBV10-3 TRBD2
CASSPGTGAMGSPEAFF TGCGCCAGCAGCCCCGGGACAGGTGCGATGGGGAGTCCTGAAGCTTTCTTT . TRBJ1-1 TRBV5-1 TRBD1
CSVSGRHSGNTIYF TGCAGCGTTAGTGGGCGACACTCTGGAAACACCATATATTTT . TRBJ1-3 TRBV29-1 .
CASSLTGLAGKEQYF TGTGCCAGCAGTCTCACGGGACTAGCGGGGAAGGAGCAGTACTTC many TRBJ2-7 TRBV27 TRBD2
CASRSFSGGSDTQYF TGTGCCAGCAGATCGTTTAGCGGGGGGTCTGATACGCAGTATTTT . TRBJ2-3 TRBV6-2/TRBV6-3 TRBD2
CASSLARGYYEQYF TGTGCCAGCAGCTTAGCTAGGGGATACTACGAGCAGTACTTC . TRBJ2-7 TRBV7-9 .
CASSQEVLGRGAAQGRTDTQYF TGCGCCAGCAGCCAAGAAGTTTTGGGACGGGGGGCTGCCCAGGGCCGCACAGATACGCAGTATTTT many TRBJ2-3 TRBV4-1 .
CASSFDRREKLFF TGTGCCAGCAGCTTTGACCGCCGGGAAAAACTGTTTTTT many TRBJ1-4 TRBV7-8 .
CASSKESVGYNEQFF TGTGCCAGCAGCAAAGAGAGCGTCGGCTACAATGAGCAGTTCTTC many TRBJ2-1 TRBV21-1 .
CASRGLASSYNEQFF TGTGCCAGCAGAGGACTAGCCAGCTCCTACAATGAGCAGTTCTTC . TRBJ2-1 TRBV2 TRBD2
CASSESVTAYNEQFF TGTGCCAGCAGTGAATCCGTGACAGCCTACAATGAGCAGTTCTTC . TRBJ2-1 TRBV25-1 .
CASSRGTALEAFF TGTGCCAGCAGCCGAGGGACAGCCCTTGAAGCTTTCTTT few TRBJ1-1 TRBV3-1 TRBD1
CASSHNLWSQETQYF TGTGCCAGCAGCCATAACCTATGGAGCCAAGAGACCCAGTACTTC . TRBJ2-5 TRBV14 .
CASSLSGGALEQFF TGTGCCAGCAGCTTGAGCGGGGGGGCTTTGGAGCAGTTCTTC . TRBJ2-1 TRBV7-9 TRBD2
CSARDLRDTEAFF TGCAGTGCTAGAGATCTCAGGGACACTGAAGCTTTCTTT few TRBJ1-1 TRBV20-1 .
CASSLLGGNTEAFF TGTGCCAGCAGCTTACTTGGGGGGAACACTGAAGCTTTCTTT many TRBJ1-1 TRBV7-9 .